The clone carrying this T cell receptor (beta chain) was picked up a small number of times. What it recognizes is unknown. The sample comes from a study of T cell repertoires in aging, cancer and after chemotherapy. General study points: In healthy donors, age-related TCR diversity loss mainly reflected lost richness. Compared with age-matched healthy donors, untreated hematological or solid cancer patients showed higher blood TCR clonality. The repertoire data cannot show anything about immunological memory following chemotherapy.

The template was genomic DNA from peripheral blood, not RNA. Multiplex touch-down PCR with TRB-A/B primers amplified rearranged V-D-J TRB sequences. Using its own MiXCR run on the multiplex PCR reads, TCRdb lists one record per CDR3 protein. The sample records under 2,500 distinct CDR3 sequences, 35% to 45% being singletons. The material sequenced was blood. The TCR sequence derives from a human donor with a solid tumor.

CDR3 sequence: CASSPRGRGTGGQYEQYF. For the CDR3, the DNA is TGTGCCAGCAGCCCTCGGGGGCGGGGGACAGGGGGACAGTACGAGCAGTACTTC. The rearrangement joins TRBV4-2 to TRBJ2-7, with 11 nucleotides matching TRBD1. V shed 4 bases and J 4 bases; nucleotides not matched to a gene: 15. The germline gives CDR1 LGHNA, CDR2 YNFKEQ. This CDR3 spans 18 amino acids.